The 11 T cell receptor beta chains below all came from one sample that was sequenced in a study of CD8+ T cells in alopecia areata. Treatment indicated: oral pan-JAK inhibitor, 5-10 mg twice daily. RNA extraction and reverse transcription yielded cDNA as sequencing template. The method was immunoSEQ multiplex PCR; TCRdb's version includes in-frame clones alone and lacks a portion of them. The sample has over 150,000 clones; more than 45% are singletons. Sequenced material: CD4+ T cells sorted from blood, taken at week 24, from a patient treated with tofacitinib. Receptors originate from a human donor with alopecia areata.

The rearrangement joins TRBV30 to TRBJ2-4; D not certain. This CDR3 comprises 13 residues. V lost 2 bases to trimming and J lost 7 bases, with 12 bases between them. Germline CDR1 and CDR2: GTSNPN and SVGIG (reference sequence). In DNA, the CDR3 is TGTGCCTGGAGTCTTCCCGCGGTGAACATTCAGTACTTC. Its translation: CAWSLPAVNIQYF.

This clone has a handful of counts. DNA of the CDR3: TGTGCCAGCAGCGCCAACCGGGGCACTGAAGCTTTCTTT. It codes for CASSANRGTEAFF. This chain joins TRBV11-2 and TRBJ1-1; D is unresolved. V was shortened by 5 bases and J by 4 bases, with 11 bases between the two germline ends. This CDR3 contains 13 residues. Germline V CDR1 and CDR2: SGHAT, FQNNGV.

This clone was seen ten or more times. V and J are TRBV7-2 and TRBJ2-2, with 9 bases lining up with TRBD1. CDR3 size: 14 residues. CDR1 is SGHTA and CDR2 is FQGNSA in the germline V gene. Trimming at V came to 4 bases and at J to 6 bases, leaving 3 bases not matched to a gene. The CDR3 is CASSSDRGAGELFF. CDR3 DNA sequence: TGTGCCAGCAGCTCCGACAGGGGGGCCGGGGAGCTGTTTTTT. The variable domain in full, completed from reference TRBV7-2 and TRBJ2-2, reads GAGVSQSPSNKVTEKGKDVELRCDPISGHTALYWYRQSLGQGLEFLIYFQGNSAPDKSGLPSDRFSAERTGGSVSTLTIQRTQQEDSAVYLCASSSDRGAGELFFGEGSRLTVL.

The rearrangement uses TRBV29-1 and TRBJ2-5; 8 positions agree with TRBD1. J lost 6 bases, V lost 5 bases, and 8 bases had no gene match. The germline V gene encodes CDR1 SQVTM and CDR2 ANQGSEA. The CDR3 extends over 13 amino acids. The CDR3 coding sequence is TGCAGCGTTTCGGACAGGGACGGACAGACCCAGTACTTC. Its protein is CSVSDRDGQTQYF.

In its sample, this clone was seen a few times. This sequence joins TRBV5-1 and TRBJ2-2, with 9 bases lining up with TRBD1. J gave up 7 bases and V 4 bases, and 8 bases lay outside the gene matches. This CDR3 is built from 15 residues. Germline loops: CDR1 SGHRS, CDR2 YFSETQ. This CDR3 is CASSLQGAEDGELFF. Written as DNA, the CDR3 is TGCGCCAGCAGCCTACAGGGGGCGGAGGACGGGGAGCTGTTTTTT. Full variable domain (missing parts from reference TRBV5-1 and TRBJ2-2): KAGVTQTPRYLIKTRGQQVTLSCSPISGHRSVSWYQQTPGQGLQFLFEYFSETQRNKGNFPGRFSGRQFSNSRSEMNVSTLELGDSALYLCASSLQGAEDGELFFGEGSRLTVL.

V usage is TRBV2 and J usage is TRBJ2-1; D is possibly TRBD2 (5 bases). CDR1 and CDR2 (germline): SNHLY, FYNNEI. There are 12 residues in the CDR3. The germline V and J ends were trimmed by 6 bases and 6 bases, with 9 bases remaining between them. The CDR3 DNA sequence: TGTGCCAGCAGCCTACTAGGCAATGAGCAGTTCTTC. This codes for CASSLLGNEQFF.

J is TRBJ1-1 and V is TRBV5-1; D is ambiguous. In germline, CDR1 is SGHRS, CDR2 YFSETQ. Trimming cost V 0 bases and J 4 bases, with 10 bases left between them. This CDR3 is built from 14 residues. In nucleotides, the CDR3 is TGCGCCAGCAGCTTGGTTACGGAGGGCACTGAAGCTTTCTTT. It specifies CASSLVTEGTEAFF. The full variable domain, with the rest looked up from reference TRBV5-1 and TRBJ1-1, is KAGVTQTPRYLIKTRGQQVTLSCSPISGHRSVSWYQQTPGQGLQFLFEYFSETQRNKGNFPGRFSGRQFSNSRSEMNVSTLELGDSALYLCASSLVTEGTEAFFGQGTRLTVV.

This rearrangement joins TRBV7-3 to TRBJ1-2, with 7 bases identical to TRBD1. Unmatched junction bases numbered 8, after V lost 5 bases and J lost 8 bases. CDR3 length: 13 amino acids. Germline V gene sequence: CDR1 SGHTA, CDR2 FQGTGA. In nucleotides, the CDR3 is TGTGCCAGCAGCCAAGACAGGGTCTTAGGCTACACCTTC. This encodes CASSQDRVLGYTF.

This clone was observed a few times. V is TRBV5-6 and J is TRBJ1-4, with unresolved D. This CDR3 has 14 amino acids. Per the germline V gene, CDR1 is SGHDT and CDR2 is YYEEEE. Trimming stripped 0 bases from V and 3 bases from J, with 6 bases between. CDR3 protein: CASSLGGANEKLFF. In DNA, the CDR3 is TGTGCCAGCAGCTTGGGTGGCGCTAATGAAAAACTGTTTTTT. The full variable domain, rest sourced from reference TRBV5-6 and TRBJ1-4, is DAGVTQSPTHLIKTRGQQVTLRCSPKSGHDTVSWYQQALGQGPQFIFQYYEEEERQRGNFPDRFSGHQFPNYSSELNVNALLLGDSALYLCASSLGGANEKLFFGSGTQLSVL.

The chain uses TRBV5-6 and TRBJ2-1, with 9 bases aligning to TRBD2. The CDR3 extends over 18 amino acids. The germline CDR1 and CDR2 sequences are SGHDT and YYEEEE. V gave up 4 bases and J gave up 0 bases; unmatched junction bases: 11. CDR3 region: CASSPNRGRGRSYNEQFF. CDR3 coding DNA: TGTGCCAGCAGCCCCAATCGCGGGAGGGGGCGCTCCTACAATGAGCAGTTCTTC.

With respect to this clone: With a much larger clone just one base away, this may be a read error. The chain carries TRBV5-1 and TRBJ2-6; D is ambiguous. V lost 0 bases and J 0 bases, leaving 4 bases between the germline ends. The CDR3 contains 15 residues. Per the germline V gene, CDR1 is SGHRS and CDR2 is YFSETQ. CDR3 loop: CASSLDSSGANVLTF. The CDR3 DNA sequence: TGCGCCAGCAGCTTGGACAGCTCTGGGGCCAACGTCCTGACTTTC.